These 20 T cell receptor beta chains share one sample of origin, sequenced in a study of blood T cell repertoires in COVID-19. Some clones are missing from TCRdb's copy, which holds only in-frame ones; the method was immunoSEQ multiplex PCR. This sample has roughly 410,000 clones, with 89% found just once. Sequenced sample: peripheral blood. The origin of the receptors is a woman aged 40 to 49 with COVID-19, enrolled during active disease.

The V and J genes are TRBV28 and TRBJ2-3; 10 bases match TRBD2. Germline-derived CDR1 and CDR2 are MDHEN and SYDVKM. The CDR3 sequence is 16 residues long. The J segment lost 4 bases and the V segment lost 6 bases, leaving 10 bases of the junction unmatched. CDR3 region: CASSEPAGGPADTQYF. In DNA, the CDR3 is TGTGCCAGCAGCGAACCAGCGGGGGGGCCGGCAGATACGCAGTATTTT.

This rearrangement joins TRBV6-5 to TRBJ2-7; perhaps TRBD1 as D (5 bases). Germline V gives CDR1 MNHEY, CDR2 SVGAGI. The CDR3 extends over 12 amino acids. The germline V and J ends were trimmed by 5 bases and 2 bases, with 7 bases remaining between them. Here the CDR3 reads CASSPRAYEQYF. In DNA, the CDR3 is TGTGCCAGCAGTCCCAGGGCCTACGAGCAGTACTTC.

The chain couples TRBV7-2 to TRBJ2-7; 8 nucleotides align to TRBD1. Germline V lookup: CDR1 SGHTA, CDR2 FQGNSA. This CDR3 spans 15 amino acids. Trimming took 2 bases from V and 1 from J; bases not matched to a gene: 4. The CDR3 sequence is CASSLFTGGSYEQYF. The CDR3, as DNA: TGTGCCAGCAGCTTATTCACAGGGGGTTCCTACGAGCAGTACTTC.

In its sample, this clone was seen once. This chain uses TRBV7-3 with TRBJ2-6; D gene ambiguous. The CDR3 is 15 amino acids. In germline, CDR1 is SGHTA, CDR2 FQGTGA. Trimming removed 5 bases from V and 0 bases from J, with 8 bases in between. The CDR3 protein is CASSLSSSGANVLTF. CDR3 in DNA: TGTGCCAGCAGCCTATCGAGCTCTGGGGCCAACGTCCTGACTTTC.

The chain employs TRBV5-1 and TRBJ1-1; D perhaps matches TRBD1 (5 bases). Trimming left V 4 bases short and J 5 bases short, with 18 bases between. This CDR3 has 15 residues. CDR1 is SGHRS, CDR2 YFSETQ, per germline. The CDR3 is CASSLRDGGGTEAFF. DNA for the CDR3: TGCGCCAGCAGCCTCCGCGACGGCGGGGGAACTGAAGCTTTCTTT.

The CDR3 is CASSSSGANVLTF. CDR3 coding DNA: TGTGCCAGCAGCTCATCTGGGGCCAACGTCCTGACTTTC. The J gene is TRBJ2-6, the V gene TRBV7-3; D not certain. The CDR3 consists of 13 residues. V was cut by 4 bases and J by 1 base, with 2 bases left in between. CDR1 is SGHTA, CDR2 FQGTGA, per germline.

The J gene is TRBJ2-2, the V gene TRBV3-1 (or the pseudogene TRBV3-2), with TRBD2 identical over 10 bases. With V trimmed by 4 bases and J by 8 bases, 7 bases remained unmatched. The germline V gene encodes CDR1 LGHDT and CDR2 YNNKEL (reference sequence). The CDR3 length is 15 residues. The CDR3 DNA is TGTGCCAGCAGCCGCTTAGGACTAGCGGCAGGGGAGCTGTTTTTT. Protein product: CASSRLGLAAGELFF.

The rearrangement joins TRBV7-8 to TRBJ2-7; the match to TRBD1 covers 7 bases. The V segment lost 1 base and the J segment 2 bases; nucleotides outside the gene matches: 8. The CDR3 loop spans 16 amino acids. Germline CDR1 and CDR2: SGHVS and FQNEAQ. DNA of the CDR3: TGTGCCAGCAGCTTAGTGGTTTCGACAGGGACCTACGAGCAGTACTTC. This sequence encodes CASSLVVSTGTYEQYF.

As regards this clone: This specimen includes other DNA sequences encoding the same CDR3. The chain has TRBV28 and TRBJ1-6; maybe TRBD1 (6 bases). Germline V gene data show CDR1 as MDHEN and CDR2 as SYDVKM. This CDR3 has 12 amino acids. The V and J ends lost 6 bases and 9 bases respectively, with 9 bases between them. The CDR3 is CASSRDISPLHF. Here the CDR3 DNA reads TGTGCCAGCAGCCGGGACATTTCACCCCTCCACTTT.

The chain couples TRBV19 to TRBJ2-1; 14 bases line up with TRBD2. Trimming cost V 7 bases and J 7 bases; bases outside gene matches: 9. Germline V gene lookup returns CDR1 LNHDA and CDR2 SQIVND (reference sequence). This CDR3 has 16 amino acids. CDR3 nucleotide sequence: TGTGCCAGTACAAGTGGACTAGCGGGAGGTCGGAATGAGCAGTTCTTC. This encodes CASTSGLAGGRNEQFF. Using reference TRBV19 and TRBJ2-1 for the parts outside the CDR3, the full variable domain is DGGITQSPKYLFRKEGQNVTLSCEQNLNHDAMYWYRQDPGQGLRLIYYSQIVNDFQKGDIAEGYSVSREKKESFPLTVTSAQKNPTAFYLCASTSGLAGGRNEQFFGPGTRLTVL.

The J gene is TRBJ2-3, the V gene TRBV11-2, with D possibly being TRBD2 (5 bases). This CDR3 comprises 16 residues. Trimming took off 3 bases at V and 1 base at J, with 14 bases between the two ends. Germline V lookup: CDR1 SGHAT, CDR2 FQNNGV. The DNA for the CDR3 is TGTGCCAGCAGCTTCCTTCTGGCGAGGGGCACAGATACGCAGTATTTT. Encoded protein: CASSFLLARGTDTQYF.

This clone showed up just once. The chain is built from TRBV7-2 and TRBJ1-5; 8 bases match TRBD1. Germline values: CDR1 SGHTA, CDR2 FQGNSA. Trimming at V came to 1 base and at J to 6 bases, leaving 8 bases not matched to a gene. The CDR3 runs to 16 residues. CDR3 in amino acids: CASSLGDRQGRQPQHF. The CDR3, as DNA: TGTGCCAGCAGCTTAGGGGACCGACAGGGGCGTCAGCCCCAGCATTTT.

The sample holds a few counts of this clone. This chain joins TRBV9 and TRBJ1-1, with TRBD1 identical over 10 bases. Germline values: CDR1 SGDLS, CDR2 YYNGEE. The CDR3 runs to 14 residues. V lost 4 bases to trimming and J lost 6 bases; unmatched junction nucleotides: 6. The CDR3 nucleotides are TGTGCCAGCAGCTCGGGACAGGGGCAGTCTGAAGCTTTCTTT. Translated: CASSSGQGQSEAFF.

Comment on this clone: The sample carries other DNA sequences with the same CDR3. This chain connects TRBV18 to TRBJ1-1; possibly TRBD1 for D (6 bases). This CDR3 is built from 13 residues. Per germline, CDR1 KGHSH and CDR2 LQKENI. Trimming shortened V by 3 bases and J by 5 bases, and 10 bases separated the two germline ends. This chain's CDR3 is CASSPRGGTEAFF. CDR3 bases: TGTGCCAGCTCACCTCGAGGGGGAACTGAAGCTTTCTTT.

V gene TRBV9 combines with J gene TRBJ2-1; no definite D call. The germline V and J ends were trimmed by 0 bases and 0 bases, with 7 bases remaining between them. The CDR3 has 15 amino acids. Germline lookup yields CDR1 SGDLS and CDR2 YYNGEE. The CDR3: CASSVGALSYNEQFF. CDR3 DNA: TGTGCCAGCAGCGTAGGGGCTCTCTCCTACAATGAGCAGTTCTTC.

This sequence joins TRBV19 and TRBJ2-4; TRBD2 matches 7 bases. The germline gives CDR1 LNHDA, CDR2 SQIVND (reference sequence). The CDR3 covers 16 residues. Trimming at V came to 1 base and at J to 7 bases, leaving 10 bases not matched to a gene. The CDR3 DNA reads as TGTGCCAGTAGTATAGTTTTGACTAGCCTTTTTAACATTCAGTACTTC. As protein: CASSIVLTSLFNIQYF.

This clone was detected once. The rearrangement uses TRBV7-9 and TRBJ1-2, with 7 positions matching TRBD1. Losses at the gene ends were 5 bases for V and 5 bases for J; bases not matched to a gene: 8. Germline V gene data show CDR1 as SEHNR and CDR2 as FQNEAQ (reference sequence). This CDR3 comprises 14 residues. CDR3: CASSTDRSSYGYTF. For the CDR3, the DNA is TGTGCCAGCAGCACGGACAGGTCCTCATATGGCTACACCTTC.

The genes are TRBV7-2 and TRBJ1-1; D not certain. V was trimmed by 5 bases and J by 3 bases, leaving 10 bases between them. This CDR3 contains 13 residues. Germline assignment: CDR1 SGHTA and CDR2 FQGNSA. The CDR3 loop reads CASSPAGYTEAFF. CDR3 sequence (DNA): TGTGCCAGCAGCCCAGCGGGCTACACTGAAGCTTTCTTT. Together with reference TRBV7-2 and TRBJ1-1, the CDR3 gives the full variable domain: GAGVSQSPSNKVTEKGKDVELRCDPISGHTALYWYRQSLGQGLEFLIYFQGNSAPDKSGLPSDRFSAERTGGSVSTLTIQRTQQEDSAVYLCASSPAGYTEAFFGQGTRLTVV.

This clone was seen just once. The chain combines TRBV19 with TRBJ1-5; 8 nucleotides align to TRBD1. The CDR3 is 16 residues long. After removal of 7 bases from V and 2 bases from J, the junction contained 10 bases not matched to a gene. Germline CDR1 LNHDA, CDR2 SQIVND (reference sequence). The CDR3 protein is CASNTLTGAGNQPQHF. In DNA, the CDR3 is TGTGCCAGTAACACCTTGACAGGGGCGGGCAATCAGCCCCAGCATTTT.

The gene calls are TRBV25-1 and TRBJ1-2, with 11 nucleotides matching TRBD1. Unmatched junction bases numbered 8, after V lost 3 bases and J lost 8 bases. CDR3 size: 15 residues. Germline assignment: CDR1 MGHDK and CDR2 SYGVNS. CDR3: CASSDPGQGVEGYTF. Written as DNA, the CDR3 is TGTGCCAGCAGTGATCCGGGACAGGGGGTGGAAGGCTACACCTTC.